The 17 T cell receptor beta chains in this list originate from one sample, sequenced in a study of blood T cell repertoires in COVID-19. Profiling relied on immunoSEQ multiplex PCR, and the TCRdb table lists in-frame clones only, not all of them. This table holds about 210,000 clones, roughly four fifths found once. Sequenced: peripheral blood. The receptor source for this set is a woman in her forties with acute or convalescent COVID-19.

The chain recombines TRBV19 with TRBJ1-6, with 7 bases lining up with TRBD1. This CDR3 is built from 15 residues. V was pared by 9 bases and J by 7 bases, with 12 bases of the junction left unmatched. Germline V gene data show CDR1 as LNHDA and CDR2 as SQIVND (reference sequence). The CDR3 region has the DNA TGTGCCAGCCAAAAGCAACAGGGGTGGAATTCACCCCTCCACTTT. Its protein is CASQKQQGWNSPLHF.

V usage is TRBV5-1 and J usage is TRBJ2-2; 8 positions match TRBD1. Per germline, CDR1 SGHRS and CDR2 YFSETQ. The CDR3 contains 15 residues. The ends lost 3 bases at V and 5 bases at J; junction bases unmatched: 6. In DNA form, the CDR3 reads TGCGCCAGCAGCTATGGGACAGGTCAAACCGGGGAGCTGTTTTTT. Translated: CASSYGTGQTGELFF.

V gene TRBV12-2 combines with J gene TRBJ2-2; the table assigns TRBD2, which was not confirmed against the DNA. TRBV12-2 is reported as a pseudogene. This CDR3 has 16 residues. CDR3 residues: CASHGLAGGEHRGAVF. The CDR3 coding sequence is TGTGCAAGTCACGGACTAGCGGGAGGGGAACACCGGGGAGCTGTTTTT.

The chain recombines TRBV7-8 with TRBJ1-6; D gene ambiguous. V shed 2 bases and J shed 0 bases, with 14 bases lying between them. This CDR3 has 18 residues. Germline V CDR1 and CDR2: SGHVS, FQNEAQ. For the CDR3, the DNA is TGTGCCAGCAGCTTAAGTGACCTGGGGAGCTCCTATAATTCACCCCTCCACTTT. This codes for CASSLSDLGSSYNSPLHF.

This chain joins TRBV6-5 and TRBJ2-2; D is perhaps TRBD1 (5 bases). Trimming took 7 bases from V and 7 from J, leaving 10 bases between them. Per the germline V gene, CDR1 is MNHEY and CDR2 is SVGAGI. This CDR3 spans 12 amino acids. CDR3 nucleotide sequence: TGTGCCAGCAAGGCAGGGCACGGGGAGCTGTTTTTT. It translates to CASKAGHGELFF.

This rearrangement joins TRBV10-3 to TRBJ2-2; tentatively, D is TRBD1 (5 bases). The germline V and J ends were trimmed by 0 bases and 6 bases, with 8 bases remaining between them. Germline assignment: CDR1 ENHRY and CDR2 SYGVKD. The CDR3 is made up of 14 amino acids. The CDR3 loop reads CAISESGAAGELFF. The CDR3 coding sequence is TGTGCCATCAGTGAGTCAGGGGCGGCCGGGGAGCTGTTTTTT.

J is TRBJ1-4 and V is TRBV27, with D possibly TRBD1 on 5 matching bases. Germline loops: CDR1 MNHEY, CDR2 SMNVEV (reference sequence). Trimming removed 2 bases from V and 6 bases from J, with 13 bases in between. This CDR3 is built from 15 residues. CDR3 amino acids: CASSLQQGAYEKLFF. The CDR3 nucleotides read TGTGCCAGCAGTTTACAACAAGGGGCCTATGAAAAACTGTTTTTT. The full variable domain, completed using reference TRBV27 and TRBJ1-4, is EAQVTQNPRYLITVTGKKLTVTCSQNMNHEYMSWYRQDPGLGLRQIYYSMNVEVTDKGDVPEGYKVSRKEKRNFPLILESPSPNQTSLYFCASSLQQGAYEKLFFGSGTQLSVL.

This clone was detected only once. The chain links TRBV6-1 to TRBJ1-2; possible D gene TRBD1, 5 bases. Per germline, CDR1 MNHNS and CDR2 SASEGT. CDR3 length equals 12 residues. Between the trimmed V and J ends, which lost 2 bases and 5 bases, there was a span of 6 bases. Here the CDR3 DNA reads TGTGCCAGCAGTGAAAGGGGTTATGGCTACACCTTC. This codes for CASSERGYGYTF.

The V call is TRBV9, the J call TRBJ2-7, with 9 bases lining up with TRBD1. The CDR3 is 16 amino acids. Germline trimming cut 0 bases from V and 4 bases from J; bases unmatched to any gene: 8. Germline V gives CDR1 SGDLS, CDR2 YYNGEE. DNA for the CDR3: TGTGCCAGCAGCGTAGAAGGGGGACAGGGTTTGTACGAGCAGTACTTC. Amino acids: CASSVEGGQGLYEQYF.

J is TRBJ2-7 and V is TRBV6-2 or TRBV6-3, with 10 bases matching TRBD1. Per germline, CDR1 MNHEY and CDR2 SVGEGT. The CDR3 consists of 15 residues. Trimming removed 4 bases from V and 6 bases from J; junction bases left unmatched: 9. The DNA for the CDR3 is TGTGCCAGCAGTTCCCCGGGACAGGGGCGGGTCGAGCAGTACTTC. It codes for CASSSPGQGRVEQYF.

This chain links TRBV11-2 with TRBJ1-5, with D possibly TRBD1 on 6 matching bases. CDR3 size: 15 residues. Germline loops: CDR1 SGHAT, CDR2 FQNNGV. Trimming took off 5 bases at V and 3 bases at J, with 14 bases between the two ends. CDR3 coding DNA: TGTGCCAGCAGCGTAGGAGGACAGTTCAATCAGCCCCAGCATTTT. As protein: CASSVGGQFNQPQHF.

This clone was observed a handful of times. This chain links TRBV27 with TRBJ2-7, with D hard to call. V dropped 2 bases and J dropped 0 bases, with 14 bases sitting between them. Germline CDR1 reads MNHEY; CDR2 reads SMNVEV (reference sequence). This CDR3 is 16 amino acids long. The CDR3 nucleotides read TGTGCCAGCAGTTTAAGTTGGCAGATCAGCTCCTACGAGCAGTACTTC. Translated, it gives CASSLSWQISSYEQYF.

The rearrangement uses TRBV19 and TRBJ1-3, with a possible D match to TRBD1 (6 bases). Per the germline V gene, CDR1 is LNHDA and CDR2 is SQIVND (reference sequence). The CDR3 has 14 amino acids. Trimming shortened V by 3 bases and J by 4 bases, and 10 bases separated the two germline ends. The CDR3 reads CASSIPGGGNTIYF. The CDR3, as DNA: TGTGCCAGTAGTATCCCGGGGGGCGGAAACACCATATATTTT.

The CDR3 coding sequence is TGTGCCAGCAGCGGGACTAGCGGGGGGTTCTTCTACGAGCAGTACTTC. This translates into CASSGTSGGFFYEQYF. V and J are TRBV28 and TRBJ2-7; 15 bases are shared with TRBD2. Unmatched junction bases numbered 6, after V lost 6 bases and J lost 3 bases. Germline CDR1 MDHEN, CDR2 SYDVKM. The CDR3 consists of 16 residues. The full variable domain, with the rest looked up from reference TRBV28 and TRBJ2-7, is DVKVTQSSRYLVKRTGEKVFLECVQDMDHENMFWYRQDPGLGLRLIYFSYDVKMKEKGDIPEGYSVSREKKERFSLILESASTNQTSMYLCASSGTSGGFFYEQYFGPGTRLTVT.

The chain combines TRBV30 with TRBJ1-5; D is unclear. V shed 1 base and J shed 5 bases, with 6 bases lying between them. CDR1 GTSNPN and CDR2 SVGIG come from the germline V gene (reference sequence). This CDR3 spans 12 amino acids. This CDR3 is CAWSDADQPQHF. In DNA form, the CDR3 reads TGTGCCTGGAGTGACGCGGATCAGCCCCAGCATTTT.

This clone was found once. This chain connects TRBV24-1 to TRBJ1-2, with 8 bases identical to TRBD1. CDR1 is KGHDR and CDR2 is SFDVKD in the germline V gene. J was trimmed by 6 bases and V by 5 bases; bases with no gene match: 13. The CDR3 has 16 residues. The CDR3 loop is CATSASRAGGAHGYTF. The CDR3 DNA reads as TGTGCCACCAGTGCCTCACGGGCAGGGGGCGCCCATGGCTACACCTTC.

A few counts support this clone. The V call is TRBV11-2, the J call TRBJ1-1; D gene unclear. The CDR3 extends over 14 amino acids. Trimming removed 4 bases at V and 2 bases at J, with 11 bases between. Germline V gives CDR1 SGHAT, CDR2 FQNNGV. CDR3 region: CASSSGGINTEAFF. The DNA of the CDR3 is TGTGCCAGCAGCTCCGGCGGAATCAACACTGAAGCTTTCTTT.